This T cell receptor beta chain is drawn from a study of cytomegalovirus exposure and HLA in healthy donors. The PCR had 60 Vbeta and 13 Jbeta primers. Sequencing used immunoSEQ multiplex PCR; TCRdb keeps in-frame clones, though not all of them. This table has about 130,000 clones, roughly 70% appearing once. What was sequenced was PBMCs. This TCR was recovered from a man aged 40-49 years in good health and CMV-seropositive.

CDR3 DNA: TGTGCCAGCAGCATCTCAGGGAACTATGGCTACACCTTC. It specifies CASSISGNYGYTF. The rearrangement uses TRBV5-4 and TRBJ1-2, with a weak D call TRBD1 (5 bases). Between the trimmed V and J ends, which lost 4 bases and 2 bases, there was a span of 9 bases. CDR3 length: 13 amino acids. Germline V gives CDR1 SGHNT, CDR2 YYREEE (reference sequence).